Shown below are 2 T cell receptor beta chains from a single sample sequenced in a study of technical replicates of blood from a few donors. The assay was immunoSEQ multiplex PCR, and TCRdb's table has in-frame clones only and misses some. In the table there are about 100,000 clones, roughly 96% of which are singletons. Sequenced: T cells isolated from PBMCs. These receptors all come from a human donor in good health.

The chain is built from TRBV7-2 and TRBJ2-5; 12 bases fit TRBD2. The CDR3 is made up of 15 amino acids. The trim removed 2 bases at V and 2 bases at J, leaving 0 bases unmatched. CDR1 SGHTA and CDR2 FQGNSA come from the germline V gene. CDR3 amino acids: CASSLLAGGQETQYF. CDR3 in DNA: TGTGCCAGCAGCTTACTAGCGGGGGGGCAAGAGACCCAGTACTTC.

V gene TRBV11-2 combines with J gene TRBJ2-3; 9 positions match TRBD2. Germline V gene sequence: CDR1 SGHAT, CDR2 FQNNGV. Trimming cost V 11 bases and J 4 bases; bases outside gene matches: 16. The CDR3 spans 16 residues. The CDR3 spells CACRRGRGGSPDTQYF. In nucleotides, the CDR3 is TGTGCCTGCCGCAGAGGGCGGGGGGGCAGCCCAGATACGCAGTATTTT.